This TCR beta chain was documented in a study of cytomegalovirus exposure and HLA in healthy donors. Study-wide results and caveats: Segments of the TCR beta V type were, in most cases, productive about 90% or about 30% of the time in an earlier analysis. TCR beta chain V- and J-gene trimming was linked, in a later analysis, to a missense variant in DCLRE1C. It is likely that the observed cluster of highly shared sequence variants was a sequencing artifact. Researchers counted around 150 TCR beta chains as cytomegalovirus-associated.

As regards this clone: As yet, its antigen is unknown.

The PCR used 60 Vbeta and 13 Jbeta primers. Libraries were prepared by immunoSEQ multiplex PCR; TCRdb keeps only in-frame clonotypes and omits some of them. The data show tens of thousands of clones, with approximately 81% seen just once and approximately 1.3% held by the top ten. V gave up 4 bases and J gave up 10 bases, with 16 bases separating them. The length of the CDR3 is 13 residues. In germline, CDR1 is MNHEY, CDR2 SMNVEV (reference sequence). The clonotype originates from a girl aged 2 to 9 in good health and CMV-seropositive. The sample taken for sequencing was PBMCs. The chain combines TRBV27 with TRBJ1-1; no reliable D call. The CDR3 DNA reads TGTGCCAGCAGTTCCTCGGGTATTTGGGTAGCTTTCTTT. Its translation is CASSSSGIWVAFF.